This TCR beta chain comes out of a study of shared clonotypes between healthy human individuals. Those who donated, Caucasian adults without exception, all lived in Nashville, Tennessee. Investigators divided CD4+ cells into CD45RA+ naive and CD45RA-negative memory subsets. Method: immunoSEQ multiplex PCR; TCRdb's copy keeps in-frame clones and lacks some. This table has around 1,100,000 clones, around 77% appearing once. Germline loops: CDR1 SGHRS, CDR2 YFSETQ. Trimming took off 0 bases at V and 1 base at J, with 10 bases between the two ends. The CDR3 sequence is 16 residues long. Sample: memory CD4+ T cells from PBMCs. Noted subset: CD45RA-negative fraction. This sequence was found in a man aged 18 to 30 in good health. Some clones in this sample may be carry-over from other donors' samples. This sequence joins TRBV5-1 and TRBJ2-2; D is unclear. CDR3 residues: CASSLVSSVNTGELFF. CDR3 coding DNA: TGCGCCAGCAGCTTGGTTTCCAGCGTGAACACCGGGGAGCTGTTTTTT.